Below, 15 T cell receptor beta chains from the same sample are listed, as sequenced in a study of early T cells in non-severe SARS-CoV-2 infection. Using its own MiXCR run on the 5' RACE reads, TCRdb lists one record per CDR3 protein. The table records some 60,000 distinct CDR3 sequences, 8.9% of them present only once. The specimen was whole blood. These receptor sequences come from an adult who was a healthcare worker with PCR-confirmed SARS-CoV-2 infection or an uninfected control (not recorded which).

This clonotype was picked up many times. This rearrangement joins TRBV5-1 to TRBJ2-1, with TRBD2 identical over 7 bases. This CDR3 is 12 amino acids long. Germline assignment: CDR1 SGHRS and CDR2 YFSETQ. Trimming at V came to 3 bases and at J to 9 bases, leaving 3 bases not matched to a gene. For the CDR3, the DNA is TGCGCCAGCAGCTCGACTAGCAGTGAGCAGTTCTTC. Residues: CASSSTSSEQFF.

Many counts were recorded for this clonotype. The chain uses TRBV27 and TRBJ1-5; D unresolved. Germline lookup yields CDR1 MNHEY and CDR2 SMNVEV (reference sequence). The CDR3 spans 14 residues. V was cut by 0 bases and J by 2 bases, with 5 bases left in between. CDR3 nucleotides: TGTGCCAGCAGTTTATCTCAGGGCAATCAGCCCCAGCATTTT. Translating gives CASSLSQGNQPQHF.

The chain employs TRBV12-2 and TRBJ2-6; TRBD2, the D gene given by the table, was not confirmed from the DNA. TRBV12-2 is a pseudogene locus. The CDR3 is 12 amino acids. The CDR3 here is CAGGSGANVLTF. CDR3 nucleotides: TGTGCAGGCGGGTCTGGGGCCAACGTCCTGACTTTC.

This clonotype was counted at least ten times. The CDR3 loop reads CASSFASTDTQYF. The CDR3 nucleotides are TGTGCCAGCAGCTTCGCTAGCACAGATACGCAGTATTTT. This chain links TRBV5-6 with TRBJ2-3; no clear D gene. Per germline, CDR1 SGHDT and CDR2 YYEEEE. The CDR3 spans 13 residues. The V end was cut by 2 bases, the J end by 0 bases, with 4 bases between.

The CDR3 loop is CAISGHNSYEQYF. For the CDR3, the DNA is TGTGCCATCTCGGGACATAACTCCTACGAGCAGTACTTC. The chain has TRBV6-4 and TRBJ2-7, with D tentatively TRBD1 (6 bases). V was cut by 10 bases and J by 0 bases, with 13 bases left in between. The CDR3 covers 13 residues. Germline values: CDR1 MRHNA, CDR2 SNTAGT.

In its sample, this clonotype was seen a few times. This chain uses TRBV29-1 with TRBJ2-4; D is ambiguous. Germline V gene lookup returns CDR1 SQVTM and CDR2 ANQGSEA. V shed 7 bases and J shed 5 bases, with 15 bases lying between them. The CDR3 contains 13 residues. CDR3 amino acids: CSGAATGQNIQYF. CDR3 nucleotides: TGCAGCGGGGCCGCAACCGGGCAAAACATTCAGTACTTC.

This clonotype was observed a handful of times. The rearrangement links TRBV4-2 to TRBJ2-6, with D possibly being TRBD2 (5 bases). The CDR3 length is 18 residues. CDR1 and CDR2 (germline): LGHNA, YNFKEQ. Deletions cut 4 bases from V and 1 base from J, with 17 bases between. CDR3 nucleotides: TGTGCCAGCAGCCTAGAGGACTGGAACTTGTCTGGGGCCAACGTCCTGACTTTC. Translation: CASSLEDWNLSGANVLTF.

This clonotype was counted many times. The chain uses TRBV15 and TRBJ1-5, with TRBD1 as a possible D gene (6 bases). This CDR3 spans 21 amino acids. Germline CDR1 reads LNHNV; CDR2 reads YYDKDF (reference sequence). V dropped 0 bases and J dropped 0 bases, with 24 bases sitting between them. The CDR3 reads CATSRDLFFVWTEHSNQPQHF. CDR3 bases: TGTGCCACCAGCAGAGATTTATTTTTCGTATGGACAGAGCATAGCAATCAGCCCCAGCATTTT.

A few counts support this clonotype. The CDR3 loop reads CASRASNQPQHF. CDR3 DNA sequence: TGTGCCAGCAGGGCCAGCAATCAGCCCCAGCATTTT. The chain recombines TRBV28 with TRBJ1-5, with D uncertain. Trimming removed 6 bases from V and 1 base from J, with 4 bases in between. Germline V gene sequence: CDR1 MDHEN, CDR2 SYDVKM. The CDR3 has 12 amino acids.

This clonotype was seen at least ten times. The rearrangement joins TRBV7-2 to TRBJ2-5; 7 nucleotides align to TRBD2. The V gene end was trimmed by 5 bases and the J gene end by 4 bases; junction bases not matched to a gene: 7. There are 14 residues in the CDR3. CDR1 SGHTA and CDR2 FQGNSA come from the germline V gene. CDR3 region: CASSPGLQPETQYF. The CDR3 nucleotides read TGTGCCAGCAGCCCGGGACTACAACCAGAGACCCAGTACTTC.

In regard to this clonotype: A junction boundary mismatches the germline segment, possibly from a read error. The chain combines TRBV5-5 with TRBJ2-5, with D possibly TRBD2 on 6 matching bases. Germline V gene lookup returns CDR1 SGHKS and CDR2 YYEKEE (reference sequence). The CDR3 sequence is 15 residues long. The CDR3: CVSSLALTGGETQYF. The CDR3 coding sequence is TGTGTCAGCAGCTTGGCGCTCACTGGCGGGGAAACCCAGTACTTC.

Many counts were recorded for this clonotype. The chain couples TRBV6-5 to TRBJ2-5, with no clear D. V lost 6 bases, J lost 2 bases, and 22 bases lay in between. Germline CDR1 is MNHEY and CDR2 is SVGAGI. The CDR3 has 17 residues. The CDR3 sequence is CASSPLAGAGDQETQYF. CDR3 sequence (DNA): TGTGCCAGCAGCCCCCTTGCAGGAGCAGGAGATCAAGAGACCCAGTACTTC.

This clonotype occurred many times. This chain joins TRBV5-1 and TRBJ2-5; 7 bases align to TRBD1. The CDR3 has 14 residues. The J segment lost 2 bases and the V segment lost 4 bases, leaving 5 bases of the junction unmatched. Germline loops: CDR1 SGHRS, CDR2 YFSETQ. This chain's CDR3 is CASSPLRGQETQYF. The CDR3 coding sequence is TGCGCCAGCAGCCCCCTCAGGGGGCAAGAGACCCAGTACTTC.

This clonotype is a singleton in its sample. The V and J genes are TRBV6-5 and TRBJ2-4, with D unresolved. V was trimmed by 7 bases and J by 6 bases, leaving 19 bases between them. CDR3 length equals 15 residues. Germline assignment: CDR1 MNHEY and CDR2 SVGAGI. In DNA form, the CDR3 reads TGTGCCAGCACCCTCGGAGTTGGCTCCTTAAACATTCAGTACTTC. Encoded protein: CASTLGVGSLNIQYF.

This clonotype has a count of ten or more. CDR3 DNA: TGTGCCACCGCCTTGGACTTCAATGAGCAGTTCTTC. Encoded protein: CATALDFNEQFF. The rearrangement joins TRBV28 to TRBJ2-1; TRBD2 is a possible D gene (5 bases). Germline-derived CDR1 and CDR2 are MDHEN and SYDVKM. The CDR3 runs 12 residues. V lost 10 bases and J lost 6, with 13 bases in between.